This record covers a single TCR beta chain. TCRdb keeps only in-frame clones here, not all; method: immunoSEQ multiplex PCR. Found here are around 310,000 clones, about 90% of them singletons; the top ten hold more than 0.85%. These data come from a study of blood T cell repertoires in COVID-19. Germline CDR1 and CDR2: SGHRS and YFSETQ. The CDR3 has 15 amino acids. V was pared by 4 bases and J by 5 bases, with 18 bases between. Sequenced: peripheral blood. The receptor was isolated from a woman in her forties with COVID-19, enrolled during active disease. This chain connects TRBV5-1 to TRBJ1-1, with a weak D call TRBD1 (6 bases). The CDR3 sequence is CASSLQTHRVTEAFF. The CDR3 DNA follows: TGCGCCAGCAGCCTTCAGACACACAGGGTGACTGAAGCTTTCTTT.